This paragraph covers one T cell receptor beta chain sequence. Its cognate antigen is unknown. The data belong to a study of T cells expressing NK-cell markers. For the study at large: Within the sequenced cohort of eight donors, seven exhibited HCMV seropositivity and one was seronegative.

After re-calling the 5' RACE reads, TCRdb lists one entry per CDR3 protein, DNA absent. The clone table shows hundreds of thousands of distinct CDR3 sequences, with the ten largest holding roughly 3.6%. The study, taken as a whole, reports: The study left the HCMV specificity of expanded NKG2C+ T cell clones unresolved. The CD3+CD56-NKG2C+ fraction of several donors was also led by these clonotypes. In five or six donors, dominant NKG2C+ clonotypes were roughly 1.0-7.5% of CD8+ T cells.

The CDR3 spans 15 residues. Germline values: CDR1 SGHKS, CDR2 YYEKEE (reference sequence). The chain employs TRBV5-5 and TRBJ1-1; TCRdb's D call of TRBD1 is untestable without DNA. The sequence came from a man between 18 and 35 years old in good health. The sequenced sample was blood T cells: a sorted CD56 or NKG2C T cell subset, CD4+ or CD8+ T cells, or bulk PBMC T cells (not recorded which). The CDR3 protein is CASSAKTTGSAEAFF. The full variable domain, completed using reference TRBV5-5 and TRBJ1-1, is DAGVTQSPTHLIKTRGQQVTLRCSPISGHKSVSWYQQVLGQGPQFIFQYYEKEERGRGNFPDRFSARQFPNYSSELNVNALLLGDSALYLCASSAKTTGSAEAFFGQGTRLTVV.